What follows are 27 T cell receptor beta chains derived from one specimen sequenced in a study of CD8 T cells in ankylosing spondylitis. One entry per CDR3 protein results from TCRdb running MiXCR on the 5' RACE reads. The table includes 150,000 to 200,000 distinct CDR3 sequences, around a sixth detected once. The sample comprised blood, either unsorted or a sorted T cell fraction (not recorded which). The receptor set was obtained from a male donor aged 5 to 30 with ankylosing spondylitis or in good health (not recorded which).

This clonotype was detected ten times or more. This chain connects TRBV5-1 to TRBJ2-7, with 7 bases lining up with TRBD2. Germline CDR1 is SGHRS and CDR2 is YFSETQ. This CDR3 has 11 amino acids. V shed 5 bases and J 6 bases; nucleotides not matched to a gene: 2. The CDR3 here is CASRGGGEQYF. CDR3 DNA sequence: TGCGCCAGCAGGGGGGGGGGCGAGCAGTACTTC.

This clonotype has a count of ten or more. The rearrangement uses TRBV12-3 or TRBV12-4 and TRBJ2-3; D perhaps matches TRBD2 (5 bases). The CDR3 extends over 18 amino acids. Trimming took off 6 bases at V and 2 bases at J, with 24 bases between the two ends. For the CDR3, the DNA is TGTGCCAGCAGAATGGCTGTTAGAGGGCTATTCCCCACAGATACGCAGTATTTT. It is translated as CASRMAVRGLFPTDTQYF.

The table lists this clonotype with many counts. The chain links TRBV4-1 to TRBJ2-1; D may match TRBD1 or TRBD2 (5 bases each). The germline gives CDR1 MGHRA, CDR2 YSYEKL. The CDR3 consists of 17 residues. The ends were cut back, 0 bases at V and 4 bases at J, with 16 bases in the middle. CDR3 sequence: CASSQERSGTGYNEQFF. CDR3 DNA sequence: TGCGCCAGCAGCCAAGAAAGGTCGGGGACGGGTTACAATGAGCAGTTCTTC.

This clonotype was found many times. The CDR3 loop is CASSLMWANEKLFF. DNA for the CDR3: TGTGCCAGCAGTTTAATGTGGGCTAATGAAAAACTGTTTTTT. The J gene is TRBJ1-4, the V gene TRBV27, with D unresolved. This CDR3 is built from 14 residues. Germline-derived CDR1 and CDR2 are MNHEY and SMNVEV (reference sequence). Trimming shortened V by 2 bases and J by 3 bases, and 7 bases separated the two germline ends.

In its sample, this clonotype was seen many times. The rearrangement joins TRBV20-1 to TRBJ2-1; D is unresolved. Germline V lookup: CDR1 DFQATT, CDR2 SNEGSKA (reference sequence). The germline V and J ends were trimmed by 5 bases and 8 bases, with 22 bases remaining between them. The CDR3 is made up of 15 amino acids. CDR3 amino acids: CSADLHRQLSDEQFF. Written as DNA, the CDR3 is TGCAGTGCTGATCTACATAGGCAATTGAGCGATGAGCAGTTCTTC.

This clonotype was picked up many times. This chain connects TRBV27 to TRBJ2-5; 12 bases are a match to TRBD2. From germline, CDR1 is MNHEY and CDR2 SMNVEV (reference sequence). V shed 5 bases, J shed 5 bases, and the junction held 6 bases outside the gene matches. This CDR3 comprises 15 residues. CDR3: CASSPGLAGWETQYF. In DNA, the CDR3 is TGTGCCAGCAGTCCAGGACTAGCGGGATGGGAGACCCAGTACTTC.

With regard to this clonotype: The CDR3 does not end in the conserved phenylalanine or tryptophan, so this is likely a read error. No DNA is shown, since the ends of the CDR3 on it are uncertain; the CDR3 is the one TCRdb lists. The chain links TRBV29-1 to TRBJ2-2; the table's D call, TRBD1, has no DNA check behind it. The CDR3 region is 11 residues in length, termini included. Germline CDR1 and CDR2: SQVTM and ANQGSEA. CDR3 in amino acids: CSVPYAEGRPG.

V usage is TRBV3-1 and J usage is TRBJ2-7; 9 bases fit TRBD2. Germline assignment: CDR1 LGHDT and CDR2 YNNKEL (reference sequence). V lost 5 bases and J lost 5; bases outside the gene matches: 7. The CDR3 is made up of 14 amino acids. CDR3 amino acids: CASSTTSGPDEQYF. The CDR3 nucleotides read TGTGCCAGCAGCACAACTAGCGGGCCAGACGAGCAGTACTTC.

V gene TRBV5-6 combines with J gene TRBJ2-7; D not resolved. CDR1 and CDR2 from the germline V gene are SGHDT and YYEEEE. This CDR3 comprises 12 residues. V was cut by 0 bases and J by 7 bases, with 8 bases left in between. The DNA for the CDR3 is TGTGCCAGCAGCTTGGACAGATCAGAGCAGTACGTC. Translated, it gives CASSLDRSEQYV.

J is TRBJ1-3 and V is TRBV15; D remains unclear. V lost 4 bases, J lost 4 bases, and 14 bases lay in between. The CDR3 is 15 residues long. Looked up from germline, CDR1 is LNHNV and CDR2 is YYDKDF (reference sequence). As DNA, the CDR3 is TGTGCCACCAGCAAAAGGCCACTCGTCGGAAACACCATATATTTT. Translated, it gives CATSKRPLVGNTIYF.

At least ten counts were recorded for this clonotype. J is TRBJ1-4 and V is TRBV5-1, with D unclear. Germline lookup yields CDR1 SGHRS and CDR2 YFSETQ. The V end lost 4 bases, the J end lost 0 bases, and 10 bases lay between the germline ends. This CDR3 has 15 residues. CDR3 amino acids: CASSIDGSTNEKLFF. CDR3 in DNA: TGCGCCAGCAGCATCGACGGGTCAACTAATGAAAAACTGTTTTTT. Combining the CDR3 with reference TRBV5-1 and TRBJ1-4 gives the whole variable domain KAGVTQTPRYLIKTRGQQVTLSCSPISGHRSVSWYQQTPGQGLQFLFEYFSETQRNKGNFPGRFSGRQFSNSRSEMNVSTLELGDSALYLCASSIDGSTNEKLFFGSGTQLSVL.

This clonotype has ten or more counts. CDR3 sequence: CASKVLASSYNEQFF. The DNA of the CDR3 is TGTGCCAGCAAGGTGCTAGCCAGCTCCTACAATGAGCAGTTCTTC. This chain joins TRBV6-5 and TRBJ2-1, with D possibly being TRBD2 (5 bases). Germline CDR1 reads MNHEY; CDR2 reads SVGAGI. The V end lost 7 bases, the J end lost 0 bases, and 13 bases lay between the germline ends. This CDR3 region has 15 residues.

This clonotype showed up many times. The chain joins TRBV24-1 to TRBJ2-1, with D maybe TRBD2 (6 bases). The CDR3 length is 17 residues. V dropped 1 base and J dropped 0 bases, with 12 bases sitting between them. CDR1 is KGHDR, CDR2 SFDVKD, per germline. CDR3 sequence (DNA): TGTGCCACCAGTGATTTTTATGCGGGGCCCTCCTACAATGAGCAGTTCTTC. It encodes CATSDFYAGPSYNEQFF.

This clonotype was seen ten or more times. The chain links TRBV7-8 to TRBJ2-1, with D hard to call. Trimming shortened V by 5 bases and J by 9 bases, and 17 bases separated the two germline ends. The germline gives CDR1 SGHVS, CDR2 FQNEAQ. The CDR3 extends over 14 amino acids. The chain's CDR3 is CASSLRLAVREQFF. The CDR3 nucleotides are TGTGCCAGCAGCCTCCGTTTGGCCGTACGTGAGCAGTTCTTC.

This clonotype occurred many times. This chain joins TRBV7-2 and TRBJ1-1; D is unresolved. The V end was cut by 2 bases, the J end by 3 bases, with 7 bases between. Germline CDR1 reads SGHTA; CDR2 reads FQGNSA. This CDR3 has 13 amino acids. This CDR3 is CASSLTGDTEAFF. The CDR3 DNA sequence: TGTGCCAGCAGCTTAACTGGGGACACTGAAGCTTTCTTT. Full variable domain (outside the CDR3, taken from reference TRBV7-2 and TRBJ1-1): GAGVSQSPSNKVTEKGKDVELRCDPISGHTALYWYRQSLGQGLEFLIYFQGNSAPDKSGLPSDRFSAERTGGSVSTLTIQRTQQEDSAVYLCASSLTGDTEAFFGQGTRLTVV.

This clonotype appeared many times. The chain employs TRBV7-2 and TRBJ2-3, with D unclear. CDR3 length: 12 amino acids. Germline-derived CDR1 and CDR2 are SGHTA and FQGNSA. Trimming shortened V by 5 bases and J by 5 bases, and 8 bases separated the two germline ends. The DNA of the CDR3 is TGTGCCAGCAGCCCGTTAAAAGATACGCAGTATTTT. Translating it yields CASSPLKDTQYF.

This clonotype has a count of ten or more. The chain joins TRBV12-3 or TRBV12-4 to TRBJ2-1; the match to TRBD1 covers 11 bases. CDR3 size: 21 residues. J lost 1 base, V lost 5 bases, and 19 bases had no gene match. The CDR3 DNA is TGTGCCAGCAGTGGGTTAGATAACCGGGACAGGGGGGCCCGGTCCTACAATGAGCAGTTCTTC. This codes for CASSGLDNRDRGARSYNEQFF.

This clonotype was counted many times. The chain links TRBV6-5 to TRBJ1-5, with 10 nucleotides matching TRBD1. The CDR3 totals 16 residues. Germline V lookup: CDR1 MNHEY, CDR2 SVGAGI. V lost 4 bases to trimming and J lost 1 base; unmatched junction nucleotides: 4. CDR3 in DNA: TGTGCCAGCAGTTCATGGACAGGGGGGAGCAATCAGCCCCAGCATTTT. This sequence encodes CASSSWTGGSNQPQHF.

The chain joins TRBV19 to TRBJ2-7, with D unresolved. Per germline, CDR1 LNHDA and CDR2 SQIVND (reference sequence). This CDR3 is built from 14 residues. Between the trimmed V and J ends, which lost 0 bases and 6 bases, there was a span of 12 bases. The CDR3 coding sequence is TGTGCCAGTAGTATAGACTCCATCCTGGGCGAGCAGTACTTC. Translation: CASSIDSILGEQYF.

The sample holds many counts of this clonotype. The chain recombines TRBV5-1 with TRBJ2-7; 9 positions agree with TRBD2. J gave up 7 bases and V 0 bases, and 8 bases lay outside the gene matches. The CDR3 is 15 residues long. CDR1 is SGHRS, CDR2 YFSETQ, per germline. The DNA of the CDR3 is TGCGCCAGCAGCTTGGAGCCTAGCGGGATGTGGGAGCAGTACTTC. This translates into CASSLEPSGMWEQYF.

The chain joins TRBV29-1 to TRBJ2-1; D call uncertain. CDR1 and CDR2 from the germline V gene are SQVTM and ANQGSEA. The ends were cut back, 4 bases at V and 10 bases at J, with 8 bases in the middle. The length of the CDR3 is 10 residues. The CDR3 spells CSVGAPEQFF. The CDR3 coding sequence is TGCAGCGTTGGCGCCCCGGAGCAGTTCTTC.

In this sample, this clonotype turned up many times. The chain employs TRBV24-1 and TRBJ2-2; D not certain. Per germline, CDR1 KGHDR and CDR2 SFDVKD. With 4 bases removed from V and 0 bases from J, the gap between germline ends came to 5 bases. The CDR3 contains 14 residues. CDR3 in DNA: TGTGCCACCAGTGACCGACCGAACACCGGGGAGCTGTTTTTT. Encoded protein: CATSDRPNTGELFF.

This clonotype was recorded at least ten times. The chain joins TRBV5-5 to TRBJ2-3; 7 positions match TRBD1. The CDR3 loop spans 15 amino acids. CDR1 and CDR2 (germline): SGHKS, YYEKEE (reference sequence). V shed 4 bases and J 2 bases; nucleotides not matched to a gene: 7. The CDR3 DNA follows: TGTGCCAGCAGCCCCGCTCAGGGGGTCACAGATACGCAGTATTTT. This translates into CASSPAQGVTDTQYF.

The chain is built from TRBV20-1 and TRBJ1-2; D call uncertain. The ends were cut back, 0 bases at V and 7 bases at J, with 6 bases in the middle. The V gene's germline CDR1 is DFQATT and CDR2 SNEGSKA (reference sequence). The CDR3 extends over 11 amino acids. DNA of the CDR3: TGCAGTGCTAGAGATCCGGCTGGCTACACCTTC. It encodes CSARDPAGYTF.

This clonotype was observed at least ten times. The gene calls are TRBV12-3 or TRBV12-4 and TRBJ2-1; D not resolved. Trimming shortened V by 4 bases and J by 2 bases, and 0 bases separated the two germline ends. The CDR3 extends over 11 amino acids. This chain's CDR3 is CASSSYNEQFF. CDR3 in DNA: TGTGCCAGCAGTTCCTACAATGAGCAGTTCTTC.

At least ten counts were recorded for this clonotype. The chain recombines TRBV15 with TRBJ2-5; D not certain. Trimming removed 0 bases at V and 0 bases at J, with 8 bases between. CDR1 LNHNV and CDR2 YYDKDF come from the germline V gene (reference sequence). The CDR3 length is 15 residues. The CDR3 DNA sequence: TGTGCCACCAGCAGAGATCCTGGCAACCAAGAGACCCAGTACTTC. This codes for CATSRDPGNQETQYF.

This clonotype has ten or more counts. The rearrangement links TRBV7-2 to TRBJ2-3; unclear D gene. Germline V lookup: CDR1 SGHTA, CDR2 FQGNSA. The CDR3 is 14 amino acids. Trimming took 3 bases from V and 4 from J, leaving 11 bases between them. The CDR3 sequence is CASSLGMAADTQYF. For the CDR3, the DNA is TGTGCCAGCAGCTTGGGTATGGCGGCAGATACGCAGTATTTT.